A selection of T cell receptor beta chains follows, all from one sample in a study of blood T cell repertoires in COVID-19. Libraries were prepared by immunoSEQ multiplex PCR; TCRdb keeps only in-frame clonotypes and omits some of them. Here the sample spans around 200,000 clones, about 80% being singletons. Sequenced material: peripheral blood. The receptor set was obtained from a man in his fifties or sixties with active or convalescent COVID-19. CDR3s leave out the opening cysteine and the closing phenylalanine or tryptophan.

v_call cdr3_aa
TRBV10-3 AISGSGANTGELF
TRBV30 AWGGRDSSPLH
TRBV7-3 ASSLTRIVQGNTEAF
TRBV6-2/TRBV6-3 ASSYPTPWQY
TRBV28 ASTTNQGSGQY
TRBV7-9 ASSPWVAAIQNTQY
TRBV28 ASSRGGQGADNEQF
TRBV6-4 ASSGTFAYEQY
TRBV6-6 ASSYSRVYNEQF
TRBV7-2 ASSLGGGAGNTIY
TRBV12-3/TRBV12-4 ASSFFNTGELF
TRBV11-1 ASSLRNTGELF
TRBV3-1/TRBV3-2 ASSQAGFFFGAF
TRBV7-7 ASSLDTSREQY
TRBV5-1 ASSPGGQNTGELF
TRBV6-2/TRBV6-3 ASSSGQGYYNEQF
TRBV2 ASTSGERASRGEKLF
TRBV3-1/TRBV3-2 ASSPGGGAVQQF
TRBV5-1 ASSPSPSGTDTYEQY
TRBV30 AWSVRGGIVTNEKLF
TRBV7-6 ASSRDSREKLF
TRBV7-2 ASSLDRGMTDTQY
TRBV11-2 ASSPLAGADTQY
TRBV24-1 ATSDRGGTNEQF
TRBV9 ASSTGQGREQF
TRBV30 ACRQGFVTEAF
TRBV19 ASSWRGENGELF
TRBV10-3 AISENSGTPNTGELF
TRBV5-1 ASSRGTIASSDTQY
TRBV27 ASSLTGTEAF
TRBV12-3/TRBV12-4 ASTTGSHYGYT
TRBV30 AHRTGFYGYT
TRBV10-3 ATRDTNTGELF
TRBV19 ASSRQGRNTEAF
TRBV4-1 ASSKGGRGPSNQPQH
TRBV3-1/TRBV3-2 ASSQGGLRREQY
TRBV5-1 ASSLTTSRTGNTIY
TRBV3-1/TRBV3-2 ASSLASGLNTGELF
TRBV30 ARQTSYGYT
TRBV5-1 ASSSQGSGNSPLH
TRBV19 ATSTGTDTQY
TRBV7-2 ASSLVSQRGGLRADTQY
TRBV9 ASSAGLAGVQETQY